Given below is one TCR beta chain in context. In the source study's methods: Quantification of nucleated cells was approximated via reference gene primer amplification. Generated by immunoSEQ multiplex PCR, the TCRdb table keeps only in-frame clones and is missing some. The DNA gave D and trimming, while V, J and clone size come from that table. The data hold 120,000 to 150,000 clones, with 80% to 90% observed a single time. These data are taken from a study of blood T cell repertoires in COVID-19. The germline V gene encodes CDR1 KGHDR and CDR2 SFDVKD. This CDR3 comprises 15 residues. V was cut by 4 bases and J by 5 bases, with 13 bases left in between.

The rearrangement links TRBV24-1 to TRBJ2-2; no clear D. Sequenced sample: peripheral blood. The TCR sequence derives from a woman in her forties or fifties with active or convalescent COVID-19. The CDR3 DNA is TGTGCCACCAGTGACTCCCTATATGAAACCGGGGAGCTGTTTTTT. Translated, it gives CATSDSLYETGELFF.